Following are 24 T cell receptor beta chains from one sample sequenced in a study of cytomegalovirus exposure and HLA in healthy donors. Measured with immunoSEQ multiplex PCR; TCRdb has only the in-frame clones, and not every one. The sample consists of some 71,000 clones, about 94% of them appearing once. Source material: PBMCs. All receptors derive from a woman younger than 35 in good health and CMV-seronegative.

The CDR3 nucleotides are TGTGCCAGCAGTCCCGCCGGTAGTGAGCAGTTCTTC. Translating gives CASSPAGSEQFF. The rearrangement uses TRBV27 and TRBJ2-1, with D uncertain. The ends were cut back, 5 bases at V and 9 bases at J, with 11 bases in the middle. Germline assignment: CDR1 MNHEY and CDR2 SMNVEV (reference sequence). This CDR3 has 12 residues.

The chain is built from TRBV7-9 and TRBJ1-5, with D hard to call. The CDR3 length is 13 residues. Trimming removed 5 bases from V and 6 bases from J, with 11 bases in between. Germline V gene sequence: CDR1 SEHNR, CDR2 FQNEAQ (reference sequence). CDR3 loop: CASSPLSGQPQHF. The CDR3 bases are TGTGCCAGCAGCCCTCTCTCGGGTCAGCCCCAGCATTTT.

The rearrangement uses TRBV7-9 and TRBJ2-1, with 11 bases that match TRBD2. V gave up 3 bases and J gave up 3 bases; unmatched junction bases: 1. Germline V gene sequence: CDR1 SEHNR, CDR2 FQNEAQ (reference sequence). CDR3 size: 15 residues. For the CDR3, the DNA is TGTGCCAGCAGCTTGGGACTAGCGGACTACAATGAGCAGTTCTTC. Amino acid sequence: CASSLGLADYNEQFF.

This chain connects TRBV30 to TRBJ2-7; tentative D call: TRBD1 (5 bases). This CDR3 spans 13 amino acids. Germline lookup yields CDR1 GTSNPN and CDR2 SVGIG (reference sequence). CDR3 DNA sequence: TGTGTGGCCGCGACAGCTTACTCCTACGAGCAGTACTTC. Translation gives CVAATAYSYEQYF.

CDR3 sequence: CASSPQDRAGGYTF. In nucleotides, the CDR3 is TGTGCCAGTAGTCCCCAGGACAGGGCAGGGGGCTACACCTTC. This sequence joins TRBV19 and TRBJ1-2, with 8 bases lining up with TRBD1. The CDR3 loop spans 14 amino acids. J gave up 8 bases and V 5 bases, and 10 bases lay outside the gene matches. Germline CDR1 LNHDA, CDR2 SQIVND (reference sequence).

This clone was seen a single time. V and J are TRBV5-1 and TRBJ2-1, with 9 bases aligning to TRBD2. CDR3 size: 15 residues. Trimming at V came to 0 bases and at J to 9 bases, leaving 7 bases not matched to a gene. Germline-derived CDR1 and CDR2 are SGHRS and YFSETQ. CDR3 in amino acids: CASSLASGGRGEQFF. DNA of the CDR3: TGCGCCAGCAGCTTGGCCAGCGGGGGGCGGGGTGAGCAGTTCTTC. The full variable domain, in which reference TRBV5-1 and TRBJ2-1 provide the parts outside the CDR3, is KAGVTQTPRYLIKTRGQQVTLSCSPISGHRSVSWYQQTPGQGLQFLFEYFSETQRNKGNFPGRFSGRQFSNSRSEMNVSTLELGDSALYLCASSLASGGRGEQFFGPGTRLTVL.

V usage is TRBV12-5 and J usage is TRBJ2-1; no reliable D call. Germline CDR1 LGHNT, CDR2 FRNRAP. V shed 2 bases and J shed 2 bases, with 4 bases lying between them. This CDR3 comprises 13 residues. The CDR3 loop is CASGLSTYNEQFF. The CDR3 DNA reads as TGTGCTAGTGGTTTGTCTACCTACAATGAGCAGTTCTTC.

The chain has TRBV6-1 and TRBJ2-5, with D maybe TRBD2 (6 bases). V was pared by 4 bases and J by 5 bases, with 14 bases between. The CDR3 runs 14 residues. The V gene's germline CDR1 is MNHNS and CDR2 SASEGT. CDR3 nucleotide sequence: TGTGCCAGCAGTGCAGGACCCGGAGGGGAGACCCAGTACTTC. This codes for CASSAGPGGETQYF.

This clone was detected a few times. The rearrangement links TRBV29-1 to TRBJ2-3; D unresolved. The V gene lost 2 bases and the J gene lost 4 bases, with 7 bases spanning the gap. Germline values: CDR1 SQVTM, CDR2 ANQGSEA. This CDR3 has 12 amino acids. The CDR3, as DNA: TGCAGCGTTGAACCCAAGCCAGATACGCAGTATTTT. It encodes CSVEPKPDTQYF.

This chain uses TRBV19 with TRBJ1-1; TRBD1 agrees at 9 bases. CDR1 is LNHDA and CDR2 is SQIVND in the germline V gene (reference sequence). V dropped 6 bases and J dropped 5; count of bases not matched to a gene: 10. The CDR3 is 15 amino acids. CDR3 amino acids: CASSNPGTGRTEAFF. As DNA, the CDR3 is TGTGCCAGTAGCAACCCCGGGACAGGGAGGACTGAAGCTTTCTTT.

The chain joins TRBV6-4 to TRBJ2-2, with D possibly being TRBD2 (6 bases). There are 14 residues in the CDR3. With 2 bases removed from V and 6 bases from J, the gap between germline ends came to 10 bases. Germline V gives CDR1 MRHNA, CDR2 SNTAGT. DNA of the CDR3: TGTGCCAGCAGTGACGAGTGGGGGGCCGGGGAGCTGTTTTTT. Translating gives CASSDEWGAGELFF.

The chain couples TRBV12-5 to TRBJ2-5; D ambiguous. The CDR3 has 14 amino acids. Trimming left V 1 base short and J 5 bases short, with 11 bases between. CDR1 is LGHNT and CDR2 is FRNRAP in the germline V gene. In DNA form, the CDR3 reads TGTGCTAGTGGTTTGGCCCCTAGTAGGGAGACCCAGTACTTC. Amino acids: CASGLAPSRETQYF.

This sequence joins TRBV27 and TRBJ2-7; the D gene is possibly TRBD2 (7 bases). The CDR3 has 15 amino acids. The V end was cut by 8 bases, the J end by 6 bases, with 23 bases between. Germline V gives CDR1 MNHEY, CDR2 SMNVEV (reference sequence). The CDR3, as DNA: TGTGCCAGCGGCTTGGATCCTACGGGGGGCGGCGAGCAGTACTTC. This encodes CASGLDPTGGGEQYF.

The genes are TRBV5-1 and TRBJ2-4, with TRBD1 matching 11 bases. Losses at the gene ends were 5 bases for V and 7 bases for J; bases not matched to a gene: 5. Germline CDR1 and CDR2: SGHRS and YFSETQ. The CDR3 is 14 amino acids. The CDR3, as DNA: TGCGCCAGCAGGGACGGACAGGGGGCGAACATTCAGTACTTC. Protein sequence: CASRDGQGANIQYF.

The chain recombines TRBV19 with TRBJ2-1; TRBD2 agrees at 10 bases. The germline CDR1 and CDR2 sequences are LNHDA and SQIVND (reference sequence). The CDR3 has 17 residues. Trimming at V came to 0 bases and at J to 7 bases, leaving 9 bases not matched to a gene. CDR3 bases: TGTGCCAGTAGTATAGATCCTAAGCGGGAGGGACGGAATGAGCAGTTCTTC. Amino acid sequence: CASSIDPKREGRNEQFF.

This sequence joins TRBV6-6 and TRBJ2-7; weak D call: TRBD1 (6 bases). V was cut by 2 bases and J by 0 bases, with 11 bases left in between. The CDR3 is made up of 15 amino acids. Germline V gene data show CDR1 as MNHNY and CDR2 as SVGAGI (reference sequence). The CDR3 DNA reads as TGTGCCAGCAGTTACACCCGGGACACCTCCTACGAGCAGTACTTC. This translates into CASSYTRDTSYEQYF.

This clone was seen only once. The junction and the germline gene differ at one end; a read error may be behind it. The J gene is TRBJ2-7, the V gene TRBV10-3, with D possibly matching TRBD1 (5 bases). The CDR3 spans 14 residues. Germline V lookup: CDR1 ENHRY, CDR2 SYGVKD. The CDR3 bases are TGTGCCATCAGTGATCTGGGGCTCTCCTCCGAGCAGTACTTC. It encodes CAISDLGLSSEQYF.

The chain carries TRBV28 and TRBJ2-7, with 8 bases fitting TRBD2. CDR1 and CDR2 from the germline V gene are MDHEN and SYDVKM. CDR3 length: 14 residues. V shed 2 bases and J 4 bases; nucleotides not matched to a gene: 4. The CDR3, as DNA: TGTGCCAGCAGTTTAGTCACGGGAGGGTACGAGCAGTACTTC. The encoded protein is CASSLVTGGYEQYF.

The chain links TRBV9 to TRBJ1-4; D is perhaps TRBD1 (6 bases). This CDR3 has 15 residues. With 0 bases removed from V and 0 bases from J, the gap between germline ends came to 6 bases. CDR1 and CDR2 (germline): SGDLS, YYNGEE. This CDR3 is CASSVGTATNEKLFF. The CDR3 DNA sequence: TGTGCCAGCAGCGTAGGGACAGCAACTAATGAAAAACTGTTTTTT.

This rearrangement joins TRBV5-1 to TRBJ2-1; TRBD1 is a possible D gene (6 bases). The germline gives CDR1 SGHRS, CDR2 YFSETQ. The CDR3 has 16 residues. The V end lost 4 bases, the J end lost 0 bases, and 14 bases lay between the germline ends. The CDR3 loop reads CASSLDSPASYNEQFF. The CDR3 DNA reads TGCGCCAGCAGCCTGGACAGCCCGGCCTCCTACAATGAGCAGTTCTTC.

This sequence joins TRBV4-1 and TRBJ2-1, with 7 nucleotides matching TRBD1. The V and J ends lost 0 bases and 8 bases, in that order; junction bases with no gene match: 7. CDR1 and CDR2 (germline): MGHRA, YSYEKL. The CDR3 covers 15 residues. CDR3 nucleotide sequence: TGCGCCAGCAGCCAAGAGCATAGCAGGGGGTATGAGCAGTTCTTC. This codes for CASSQEHSRGYEQFF.

V gene TRBV27 combines with J gene TRBJ2-3, with 14 bases aligning to TRBD2. After removal of 7 bases from V and 1 base from J, the junction contained 19 bases not matched to a gene. This CDR3 region has 21 residues. Germline CDR1 and CDR2: MNHEY and SMNVEV (reference sequence). CDR3 loop: CASNSRNPGLAGAGGTDTQYF. The CDR3 DNA follows: TGTGCCAGCAATTCCCGAAACCCGGGACTAGCGGGAGCGGGTGGCACAGATACGCAGTATTTT.

The rearrangement links TRBV14 to TRBJ2-7; D is undetermined. The CDR3 spans 12 residues. Trimming removed 5 bases from V and 0 bases from J, with 5 bases in between. Germline-derived CDR1 and CDR2 are SGHDN and FVKESK. For the CDR3, the DNA is TGTGCCAGCAGCAGGAGCTCCTACGAGCAGTACTTC. It encodes CASSRSSYEQYF.

The V call is TRBV9, the J call TRBJ2-7, with TRBD2 matching over 8 bases. The V gene end was trimmed by 3 bases and the J gene end by 9 bases; junction bases not matched to a gene: 5. Germline V gene lookup returns CDR1 SGDLS and CDR2 YYNGEE. This CDR3 region has 12 residues. The CDR3 DNA reads TGTGCCAGCAGCGCTGCGGGGGGATGGCAGTACTTC. Protein product: CASSAAGGWQYF.